This T cell receptor beta chain was sequenced for a study of shared clonotypes between healthy human individuals. Method: immunoSEQ multiplex PCR; TCRdb's copy keeps in-frame clones and lacks some. The sample lists about 1,900,000 clones, roughly 94% occurring once. Cells designated naive CD8 were CD45RO-negative and were positively selected for CCR7, with terminally differentiated effector memory CD45RA+ cells excluded. Trimming shortened V by 4 bases and J by 3 bases, and 13 bases separated the two germline ends. Germline loops: CDR1 LNHDA, CDR2 SQIVND (reference sequence). The CDR3 sequence is 14 residues long.

Sequenced input: naive CD8+ T cells sorted from blood. The receptor comes from a man between 18 and 35 years old in good health. This chain connects TRBV19 to TRBJ2-7; TRBD2 is a possible D gene (7 bases). CDR3 region: CASSTRGASYEQYF. CDR3 coding DNA: TGTGCCAGTAGTACCCGGGGGGCCAGCTACGAGCAGTACTTC.